These 23 T cell receptor beta chains came from one sample sequenced in a study of shared clonotypes between healthy human individuals. The naive CD8 subset, CD45RO-negative cells positively selected for CCR7, excluded terminally differentiated effector memory CD45RA+ cells. Using immunoSEQ multiplex PCR, the repertoire was profiled, and TCRdb retains in-frame clones only, with some absent. The sample carries roughly 600,000 clones, 98% recorded once. Sequenced material: naive CD8+ T cells sorted from blood. The receptors shown here come from a man younger than 40 in good health.

This sequence joins TRBV11-2 and TRBJ2-7; D could derive from TRBD1 or TRBD2 (7 bases each). The CDR3 is 14 amino acids. Germline V gene sequence: CDR1 SGHAT, CDR2 FQNNGV. The germline V and J ends were trimmed by 8 bases and 5 bases, with 19 bases remaining between them. The CDR3 loop reads CASCSGGGWDEQYF. CDR3 nucleotide sequence: TGTGCCAGCTGTTCAGGGGGGGGTTGGGACGAGCAGTACTTC.

The chain joins TRBV4-1 to TRBJ2-7; 7 bases are a match to TRBD1. Germline trimming cut 5 bases from V and 3 bases from J; bases unmatched to any gene: 13. The CDR3 extends over 16 amino acids. Per the germline V gene, CDR1 is MGHRA and CDR2 is YSYEKL. This CDR3 is CASSVLTGTENYEQYF. The DNA for the CDR3 is TGCGCCAGCAGCGTCTTAACCGGGACAGAGAACTACGAGCAGTACTTC.

V gene TRBV7-6 combines with J gene TRBJ1-1, with 7 bases fitting TRBD1. Per the germline V gene, CDR1 is SGHVS and CDR2 is FNYEAQ. The V segment lost 4 bases and the J segment 3 bases; nucleotides outside the gene matches: 11. The CDR3 spans 16 residues. The CDR3 spells CASSSLKTGKDTEAFF. The CDR3 nucleotides are TGTGCCAGCAGCTCACTTAAGACAGGGAAGGACACTGAAGCTTTCTTT.

The chain couples TRBV27 to TRBJ2-1; 7 bases agree with TRBD1. V was clipped by 3 bases and J by 0 bases; unmatched bases: 8. This CDR3 is built from 17 residues. Germline V CDR1 and CDR2: MNHEY, SMNVEV (reference sequence). The CDR3 loop reads CASSFSKTGASYNEQFF. Written as DNA, the CDR3 is TGTGCCAGCAGTTTCTCTAAAACAGGGGCCTCCTACAATGAGCAGTTCTTC.

Note on this clone: At one of its ends the junction is not consistent with the germline gene, which may arise from a read error. The J gene is TRBJ1-5, the V gene TRBV27; D gene uncertain. The CDR3 has 14 amino acids. In germline, CDR1 is MNHEY, CDR2 SMNVEV (reference sequence). The CDR3: CASSNRYSNQPQHF. CDR3 nucleotides: TGCGCCAGCAGTAACCGGTATAGCAATCAGCCCCAGCATTTT.

The gene calls are TRBV6-1 and TRBJ1-5; 8 positions agree with TRBD1. Germline CDR1 MNHNS, CDR2 SASEGT. The V and J ends lost 8 bases and 2 bases, in that order; junction bases with no gene match: 2. The CDR3 is 13 residues long. CDR3 in DNA: TGTGCCAGCGAGGGACAGGGCAATCAGCCCCAGCATTTT. This translates into CASEGQGNQPQHF.

The V call is TRBV9, the J call TRBJ2-7; the match to TRBD1 covers 7 bases. V was clipped by 0 bases and J by 6 bases; unmatched bases: 3. This CDR3 is 13 amino acids long. Germline CDR1 and CDR2: SGDLS and YYNGEE. CDR3 nucleotides: TGTGCCAGCAGCGTAGAGACAGGGTTCGAGCAGTACTTC. Encoded protein: CASSVETGFEQYF.

This clone was seen once. This chain connects TRBV9 to TRBJ2-7; TRBD2 agrees at 11 bases. The CDR3 spans 18 residues. The V segment lost 2 bases and the J segment 0 bases; nucleotides outside the gene matches: 10. Germline lookup yields CDR1 SGDLS and CDR2 YYNGEE. The CDR3 loop is CASSVLAGGQDLSYEQYF. In nucleotides, the CDR3 is TGTGCCAGCAGCGTTTTAGCGGGAGGGCAGGATCTCTCCTACGAGCAGTACTTC. The full variable domain, its missing parts supplied by reference TRBV9 and TRBJ2-7, is DSGVTQTPKHLITATGQRVTLRCSPRSGDLSVYWYQQSLDQGLQFLIQYYNGEERAKGNILERFSAQQFPDLHSELNLSSLELGDSALYFCASSVLAGGQDLSYEQYFGPGTRLTVT.

The chain couples TRBV5-8 to TRBJ2-2; D is undetermined. From germline, CDR1 is SGHTS and CDR2 YDEGEE. The CDR3 spans 15 residues. V lost 0 bases to trimming and J lost 1 base, with 7 bases between them. CDR3 sequence reads: CASSLDIGNTGELFF. CDR3 coding DNA: TGTGCCAGCAGCTTGGATATAGGGAACACCGGGGAGCTGTTTTTT.

Written as DNA, the CDR3 is TGTGCCAGCATGTCCCCGAGCAGTGTCGAGACCCAGTACTTC. Protein: CASMSPSSVETQYF. This sequence joins TRBV2 and TRBJ2-5; D unclear. The germline V gene encodes CDR1 SNHLY and CDR2 FYNNEI. CDR3 length: 14 residues. Trimming removed 7 bases from V and 5 bases from J, with 17 bases in between.

This chain joins TRBV5-1 and TRBJ2-2; D uncertain. V shed 2 bases and J shed 5 bases, with 4 bases lying between them. This CDR3 is 12 amino acids long. Per the germline V gene, CDR1 is SGHRS and CDR2 is YFSETQ. The DNA for the CDR3 is TGCGCCAGCAGCTTCCTGACCGGGGAGCTGTTTTTT. It yields the protein CASSFLTGELFF.

This chain uses TRBV29-1 with TRBJ1-1; D is ambiguous. The CDR3 consists of 18 residues. With 3 bases removed from V and 0 bases from J, the gap between germline ends came to 23 bases. Looked up from germline, CDR1 is SQVTM and CDR2 is ANQGSEA. Here the CDR3 reads CSVEGSSAGLFLNTEAFF. In DNA, the CDR3 is TGCAGCGTTGAGGGGTCGTCAGCCGGCCTCTTTTTGAACACTGAAGCTTTCTTT. Combining the CDR3 with reference TRBV29-1 and TRBJ1-1 gives the whole variable domain SAVISQKPSRDICQRGTSLTIQCQVDSQVTMMFWYRQQPGQSLTLIATANQGSEATYESGFVIDKFPISRPNLTFSTLTVSNMSPEDSSIYLCSVEGSSAGLFLNTEAFFGQGTRLTVV.

The J gene is TRBJ2-7, the V gene TRBV27; 10 nucleotides match TRBD2. This CDR3 contains 15 residues. V lost 8 bases to trimming and J lost 2 bases; unmatched junction nucleotides: 9. Germline V lookup: CDR1 MNHEY, CDR2 SMNVEV (reference sequence). DNA for the CDR3: TGTGCCAGCCGATACTCTAGCGGGAGTCCCTACGAGCAGTACTTC. Protein product: CASRYSSGSPYEQYF.

The rearrangement uses TRBV27 and TRBJ2-3; no definite D call. Germline CDR1 is MNHEY and CDR2 is SMNVEV (reference sequence). The CDR3 is 16 amino acids. Trimming stripped 7 bases from V and 0 bases from J, with 17 bases between. The CDR3 protein is CASTSMGSLSTDTQYF. CDR3 bases: TGTGCCAGCACCTCCATGGGGTCCCTTAGCACAGATACGCAGTATTTT.

On this clone: Other DNA sequences of this sample code for an identical CDR3. The chain links TRBV2 to TRBJ2-1, with unresolved D. Germline V lookup: CDR1 SNHLY, CDR2 FYNNEI. V gave up 8 bases and J gave up 6 bases, with 5 bases separating them. The CDR3 has 10 residues. CDR3: CASLGNEQFF. As DNA, the CDR3 is TGTGCCAGCTTGGGCAATGAGCAGTTCTTC.

The J gene is TRBJ1-2, the V gene TRBV6-5; D may be TRBD1 (5 bases). There are 14 residues in the CDR3. Germline V gene lookup returns CDR1 MNHEY and CDR2 SVGAGI. V was clipped by 6 bases and J by 4 bases, with 15 bases between them. The CDR3 sequence: CASSPDWGFYGYTF. The CDR3 DNA reads as TGTGCCAGCAGCCCCGATTGGGGGTTCTATGGCTACACCTTC.

V usage is TRBV25-1 and J usage is TRBJ2-7; D remains ambiguous. The V gene lost 4 bases and the J gene lost 3 bases, with 10 bases spanning the gap. The CDR3 totals 13 residues. From germline, CDR1 is MGHDK and CDR2 SYGVNS. CDR3 amino acids: CASSADRYYEQYF. The CDR3 DNA reads as TGTGCCAGCAGTGCGGACCGATACTACGAGCAGTACTTC.

This rearrangement joins TRBV15 to TRBJ1-2, with D possibly TRBD1 on 6 matching bases. Germline V lookup: CDR1 LNHNV, CDR2 YYDKDF (reference sequence). Between the trimmed V and J ends, which lost 3 bases and 3 bases, there was a span of 11 bases. This CDR3 region has 14 residues. The CDR3 spells CATSRERTDYGYTF. The CDR3 region has the DNA TGTGCCACCAGCAGGGAACGGACAGACTATGGCTACACCTTC.

Written as DNA, the CDR3 is TGTGCCAGCAGTTCTCCCCGGGACTCGTACAATGAGCAGTTCTTC. Translation: CASSSPRDSYNEQFF. V usage is TRBV27 and J usage is TRBJ2-1; a weak D match, TRBD2 (6 bases). The ends were cut back, 4 bases at V and 4 bases at J, with 14 bases in the middle. The CDR3 is 15 residues long. The germline V gene encodes CDR1 MNHEY and CDR2 SMNVEV (reference sequence).

This clone was observed a single time. This chain links TRBV5-1 with TRBJ2-7; D gene uncertain. The ends were cut back, 3 bases at V and 6 bases at J, with 19 bases in the middle. The CDR3 covers 15 residues. The V gene's germline CDR1 is SGHRS and CDR2 YFSETQ. CDR3 sequence reads: CASSSDLITSVEQYF. The CDR3, as DNA: TGCGCCAGCAGCTCCGACCTTATAACCTCCGTCGAGCAGTACTTC.

The V gene is TRBV11-2, the J gene TRBJ2-1, with TRBD2 identical over 7 bases. Unmatched junction bases numbered 9, after V lost 4 bases and J lost 3 bases. The CDR3 is 16 amino acids. CDR1 is SGHAT and CDR2 is FQNNGV in the germline V gene. The CDR3 protein is CASSSLGGIIYNEQFF. CDR3 sequence (DNA): TGTGCCAGCAGCTCCTTGGGGGGGATAATCTACAATGAGCAGTTCTTC.

This clone was counted between two and nine times. The rearrangement links TRBV4-1 to TRBJ2-7; 7 nucleotides agree with TRBD2. V shed 5 bases and J 0 bases; nucleotides not matched to a gene: 7. In germline, CDR1 is MGHRA, CDR2 YSYEKL. The CDR3 totals 15 residues. CDR3 bases: TGCGCCAGCAGCTACCAGTGGGGGGGCTCCTACGAGCAGTACTTC. Encoded protein: CASSYQWGGSYEQYF.

This chain links TRBV9 with TRBJ2-7; TRBD1 matches at 8 bases. This CDR3 is 14 amino acids long. After removal of 3 bases from V and 2 bases from J, the junction contained 4 bases not matched to a gene. Germline-derived CDR1 and CDR2 are SGDLS and YYNGEE. CDR3 sequence reads: CASSEQGDPYEQYF. CDR3 DNA sequence: TGTGCCAGCAGCGAACAGGGGGACCCCTACGAGCAGTACTTC. The full variable domain, with the rest looked up from reference TRBV9 and TRBJ2-7, is DSGVTQTPKHLITATGQRVTLRCSPRSGDLSVYWYQQSLDQGLQFLIQYYNGEERAKGNILERFSAQQFPDLHSELNLSSLELGDSALYFCASSEQGDPYEQYFGPGTRLTVT.